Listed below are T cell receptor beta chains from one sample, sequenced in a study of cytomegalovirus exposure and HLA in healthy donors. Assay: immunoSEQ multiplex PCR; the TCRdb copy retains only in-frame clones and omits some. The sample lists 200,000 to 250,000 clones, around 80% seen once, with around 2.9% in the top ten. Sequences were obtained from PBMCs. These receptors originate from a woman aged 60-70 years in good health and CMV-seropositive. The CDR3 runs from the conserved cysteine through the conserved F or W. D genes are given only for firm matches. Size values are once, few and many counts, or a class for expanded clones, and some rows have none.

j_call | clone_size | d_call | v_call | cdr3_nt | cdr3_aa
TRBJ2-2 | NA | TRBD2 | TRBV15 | TGTGCCCCAGCAGAGGGGGGAACTAGCGGGCATTACAACACCGGGGAGCTGTTTTTT | CAPAEGGTSGHYNTGELFF
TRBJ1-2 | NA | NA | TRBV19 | TGTGCCAGTAATCCAGACAGCCATACTAACTATGGCTACACCTTC | CASNPDSHTNYGYTF
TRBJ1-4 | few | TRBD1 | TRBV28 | TGTGCCAGCAGTTTATTCGGACAGGCTAATGAAAAACTGTTTTTT | CASSLFGQANEKLFF
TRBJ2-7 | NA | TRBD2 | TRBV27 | TGTGCCAGCAGTTTATCGCGTCTAGCGGGAGGCGAGCAGTACTTC | CASSLSRLAGGEQYF
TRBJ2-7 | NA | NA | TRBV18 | TGTGCCAGCTCACCCCAGACAGTCTACGAGCAGTACTTC | CASSPQTVYEQYF
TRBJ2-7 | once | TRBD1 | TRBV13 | TGTGCCAGCAGCCACAACCGGGACAGGGATCACGAGCAGTACTTC | CASSHNRDRDHEQYF
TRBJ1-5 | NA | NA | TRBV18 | TGTGCCAGCTCACCCGCGGGGGGTAACAATCAGCCCCAGCATTTT | CASSPAGGNNQPQHF
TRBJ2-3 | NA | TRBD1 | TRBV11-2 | TGTGCCAGCAGCTTAGCGGGACAGGGTTCGGATACGCAGTATTTT | CASSLAGQGSDTQYF
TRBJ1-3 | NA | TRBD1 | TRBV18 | TGTGCCAGCTCACCAACGACAGGGGCCTCTGGAAACACCATATATTTT | CASSPTTGASGNTIYF
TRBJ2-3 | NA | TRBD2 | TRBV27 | TGTGCCAGCTCGGGACTAGCGGGAGGAGATACGCAGTATTTT | CASSGLAGGDTQYF
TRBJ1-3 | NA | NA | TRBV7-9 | TGTGCCAGCAGCTTAGTTTACAGCTCTGGAAACACCATATATTTT | CASSLVYSSGNTIYF
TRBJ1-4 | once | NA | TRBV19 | TGTGCCAGTACCAACCGGGCCGGGACACCTGAAAAACTGTTTTTT | CASTNRAGTPEKLFF
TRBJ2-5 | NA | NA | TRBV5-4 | TGTGCCAGCAGCGTATCCGGGACCCAGTACTTC | CASSVSGTQYF
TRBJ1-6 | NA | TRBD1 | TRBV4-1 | TGCGCCAGCAGCCGCGTGGGGACAGGGAGGAATTCACCCCTCCACTTT | CASSRVGTGRNSPLHF
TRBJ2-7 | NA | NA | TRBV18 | TGTGCCAGCTCACCCGCCGGTGGACAACTCTACGAGCAGTACTTC | CASSPAGGQLYEQYF
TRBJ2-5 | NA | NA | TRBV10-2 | TGCGCCAGCAAACGCAGGGCGGAGACCCAGTACTTC | CASKRRAETQYF
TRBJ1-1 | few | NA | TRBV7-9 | TGTGCCAGCAGCCCCCCTTGGGGCCGGGGGAGAGAGACTGAAGCTTTCTTT | CASSPPWGRGRETEAFF
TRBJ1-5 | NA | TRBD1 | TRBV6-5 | TGTGCCAGCAGTTACACCGGGACAGGGGCGCATCAGCCCCAGCATTTT | CASSYTGTGAHQPQHF
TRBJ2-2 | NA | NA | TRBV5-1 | TGCGCCAGCAGAGAACAGGGTTTAACCACCGGGGAGCTGTTTTTT | CASREQGLTTGELFF
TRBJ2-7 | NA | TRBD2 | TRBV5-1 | TGCGCCAGCAGCCCGACGACTAGCGGGAGTATCATGAACGAGCAGTACTTC | CASSPTTSGSIMNEQYF
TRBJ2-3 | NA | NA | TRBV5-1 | TGCGCCAGCAGCCGAAACGGTCCCACAGATACGCAGTATTTT | CASSRNGPTDTQYF
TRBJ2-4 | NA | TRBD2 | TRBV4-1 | TGCGCCAGCAGCCCCGAGGATAGCGGGAGAAACATTCAGTACTTC | CASSPEDSGRNIQYF
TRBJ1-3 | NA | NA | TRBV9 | TGTGCCAGCAGCGTAGAGAACCTCCGAGTTTCTGGAAACACCATATATTTT | CASSVENLRVSGNTIYF
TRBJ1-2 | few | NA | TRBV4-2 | TGTGCCAGCAGCCAAGAAGCGGGCGGACGGGGCTATGGCTACACCTTC | CASSQEAGGRGYGYTF
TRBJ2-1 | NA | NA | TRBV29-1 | TGCAGCGTTACGCCTAGAAATCTCTACAATGAGCAGTTCTTC | CSVTPRNLYNEQFF
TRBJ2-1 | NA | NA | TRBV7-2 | TGTGCCAGCAGCTTAGCGGTATACGGGTTGGTTCATGAGCAGTTCTTC | CASSLAVYGLVHEQFF
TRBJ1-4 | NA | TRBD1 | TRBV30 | TGTGCCTGGAAGGGACAGGGATTCTGGGGAGAAAAACTGTTTTTT | CAWKGQGFWGEKLFF
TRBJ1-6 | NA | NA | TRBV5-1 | TGCGCCAGCAGCTTGCCGGGGGAGCTTTCACCCCTCCACTTT | CASSLPGELSPLHF
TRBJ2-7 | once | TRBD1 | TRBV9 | TGTGCCAGCAGCGTAGCCCCCCCGACAGGGGACTCCTACGAGCAGTACTTC | CASSVAPPTGDSYEQYF
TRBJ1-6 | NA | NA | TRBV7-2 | TGTGCCAGCAGCTTACGTCGGTCAGGGGATTCACCCCTCCACTTT | CASSLRRSGDSPLHF
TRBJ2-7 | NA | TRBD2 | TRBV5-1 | TGCGCCAGCAGCTCGACTAGCGACTCCTACGAGCAGTACTTC | CASSSTSDSYEQYF